This T cell receptor (beta chain) was recovered during a study of blood T cell repertoires in COVID-19. Study at large: Acute and convalescent COVID-19 samples came from the United States, Italy and Spain.

The trim removed 6 bases at V and 8 bases at J, leaving 8 bases unmatched. CDR3 length: 14 amino acids. CDR1 LGHDT and CDR2 YNNKEL come from the germline V gene (reference sequence). In the source study's methods: Amplification from reference gene primers served as the basis for estimated nucleated cell counts. Profiled with immunoSEQ multiplex PCR; TCRdb holds only in-frame clones, not every one. The DNA was the basis for D and trimming; V, J and clone size are from that table. The data contain about 190,000 clones, over 75% of them singletons. Sequenced material: peripheral blood. The V and J genes are TRBV3-1 (or the pseudogene TRBV3-2) and TRBJ2-1, with TRBD2 identical over 9 bases. The TCR sequence derives from a middle-aged woman who had recovered from COVID-19. The CDR3 DNA sequence: TGTGCCAGCAGTCCTAATAGCGGGAGCGATGAGCAGTTCTTC. Translated: CASSPNSGSDEQFF.